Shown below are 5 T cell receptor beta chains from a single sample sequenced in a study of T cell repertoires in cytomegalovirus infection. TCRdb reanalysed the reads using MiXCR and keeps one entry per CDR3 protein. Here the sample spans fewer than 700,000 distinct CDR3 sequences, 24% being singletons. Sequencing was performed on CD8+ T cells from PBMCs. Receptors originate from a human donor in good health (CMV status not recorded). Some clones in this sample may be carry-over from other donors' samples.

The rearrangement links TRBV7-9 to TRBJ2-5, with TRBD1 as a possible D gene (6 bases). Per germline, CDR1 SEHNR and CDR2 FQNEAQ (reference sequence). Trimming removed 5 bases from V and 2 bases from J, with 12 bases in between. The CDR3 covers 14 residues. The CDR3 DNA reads TGTGCCAGCAGCGACAGGACAGCGCAAGAGACCCAGTACTTC. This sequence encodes CASSDRTAQETQYF.

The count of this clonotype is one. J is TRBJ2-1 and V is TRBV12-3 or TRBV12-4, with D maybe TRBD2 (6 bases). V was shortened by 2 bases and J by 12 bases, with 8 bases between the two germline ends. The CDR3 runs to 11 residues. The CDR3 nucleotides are TGTGCCAGCAGTTTACTGGAGGGGCAGTTCTTC. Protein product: CASSLLEGQFF.

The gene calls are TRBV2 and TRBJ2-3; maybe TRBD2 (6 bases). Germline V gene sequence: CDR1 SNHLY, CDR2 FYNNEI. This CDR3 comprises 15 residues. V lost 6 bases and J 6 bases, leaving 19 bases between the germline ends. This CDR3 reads CASSPKISGGDTQYF. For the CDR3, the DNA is TGTGCCAGCAGCCCTAAAATTAGCGGAGGGGATACGCAGTATTTT.

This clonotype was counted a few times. CDR3 nucleotides: TGTGCCAGCAGCCAAGTCGGGACCGGCTTAGTTGAAGCTTTCTTT. Translated, it gives CASSQVGTGLVEAFF. The V and J genes are TRBV7-2 and TRBJ1-1; D might be TRBD1 (5 bases). CDR3 length: 15 residues. Germline V gives CDR1 SGHTA, CDR2 FQGNSA. Trimming stripped 5 bases from V and 7 bases from J, with 20 bases between.

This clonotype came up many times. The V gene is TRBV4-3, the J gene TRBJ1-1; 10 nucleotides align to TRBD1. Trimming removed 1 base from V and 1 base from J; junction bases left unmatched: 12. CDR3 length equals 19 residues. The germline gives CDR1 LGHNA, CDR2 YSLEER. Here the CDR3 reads CASSQGRFGTGAQNTEAFF. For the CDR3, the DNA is TGCGCCAGCAGCCAAGGGAGGTTCGGGACAGGGGCCCAGAACACTGAAGCTTTCTTT.